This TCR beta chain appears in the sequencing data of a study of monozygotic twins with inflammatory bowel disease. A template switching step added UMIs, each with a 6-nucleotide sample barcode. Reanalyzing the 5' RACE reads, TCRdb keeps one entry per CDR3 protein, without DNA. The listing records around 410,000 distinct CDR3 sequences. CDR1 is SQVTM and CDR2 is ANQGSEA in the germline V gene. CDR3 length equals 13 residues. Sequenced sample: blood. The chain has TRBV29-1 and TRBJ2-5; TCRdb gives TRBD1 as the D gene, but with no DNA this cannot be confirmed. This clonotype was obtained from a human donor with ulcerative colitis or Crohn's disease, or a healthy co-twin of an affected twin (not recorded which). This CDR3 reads CSVRGGPQETQYF.